These T cell receptor beta chains were read from a single sample in a study of T cells expressing NK-cell markers. Following a re-call of the 5' RACE reads, TCRdb has one entry per CDR3 protein and lacks DNA. This repertoire includes 350,000 to 450,000 distinct CDR3 sequences. The sample comprised blood T cells: a sorted CD56 or NKG2C T cell subset, CD4+ or CD8+ T cells, or bulk PBMC T cells (not recorded which). These TCRs come from a man aged 18 to 69 in good health. Both conserved end residues are part of each CDR3.

TRBV5-1	TRBJ1-4	CASSFNSAAEKLFF
TRBV6-2/TRBV6-3	TRBJ2-4	CASRSNRGPKNIQYF
TRBV27	TRBJ2-1	CASSRRTGDRSSYNEQFF
TRBV3-1	TRBJ2-1	CASSQYSSGGPTGQFF
TRBV12-3/TRBV12-4	TRBJ1-3	CASNVGGVRNTIYF
TRBV20-1	TRBJ2-5	CSAMEFGARETQYF
TRBV3-1	TRBJ2-7	CASSPLSGQGSYEQYF
TRBV4-1	TRBJ1-2	CASSQDLSLDKVMLRRPDGYTF
TRBV11-2	TRBJ1-1	CASSLEDRGVWNTEAFF
TRBV5-1	TRBJ2-7	CASAFSTAAYEQYF
TRBV7-9	TRBJ2-3	CASSTQRGNTDTQYF
TRBV29-1	TRBJ2-5	CSVGETGRETQYF
TRBV6-1	TRBJ1-1	CASTSPRGHVGTEAFF
TRBV7-2	TRBJ1-1	CASSFTSGENTEAFF
TRBV5-6	TRBJ1-2	CASSLWRGGDYGYTF
TRBV12-3/TRBV12-4	TRBJ2-3	CASRRGTGRDTQYF
TRBV28	TRBJ2-2	CASSFKQGALGTGELFF
TRBV9	TRBJ2-7	CASSVGLQESYEQYF
TRBV11-2	TRBJ2-3	CASSRRTGTDTQYF
TRBV14	TRBJ2-3	CASSQANGRDLTDTQYF
TRBV5-4	TRBJ2-5	CASRQTGVETQYF
TRBV6-2/TRBV6-3	TRBJ2-2	CASSPNLQNTGELFF
TRBV4-1	TRBJ1-1	CASSQVWTGATEAFF
TRBV12-3/TRBV12-4	TRBJ1-5	CASREDGKSNQPQHF
TRBV6-1	TRBJ1-1	CASSAGQGRFTEAFF
TRBV6-5	TRBJ2-7	CASSYVQAQHYEQYF
TRBV2	TRBJ1-4	CASRTAQPNEKLFF
TRBV5-5	TRBJ2-3	CASSAVAGASTDTQYF
TRBV20-1	TRBJ2-3	CSARWSSGSLPADTQYF
TRBV19	TRBJ1-6	CASSLGPLGSPLHF
TRBV2	TRBJ1-6	CASREREQGNSPLHF
TRBV7-9	TRBJ2-7	CASSLEQATGEQYF
TRBV11-2	TRBJ2-1	CASSLDRLAGGHEQFF
TRBV7-3	TRBJ1-3	CASSLMGQGLGNTIYF
TRBV7-9	TRBJ1-2	CASSPSGSGYTF
TRBV7-2	TRBJ2-7	CASSLGGSSSYEQYF
TRBV6-5	TRBJ1-1	CASSVTSSVPMNTEAFF
TRBV12-3/TRBV12-4	TRBJ1-2	CASSSQGFYGTFGYTF
TRBV21-1	TRBJ2-7	CASSKYRVRANEQYF
TRBV7-9	TRBJ2-3	CASSQGQGSADTQYF
TRBV7-7	TRBJ2-3	CAIGGGGNTQYF
TRBV5-4	TRBJ2-1	CASSTQGSGGVDEQFF
TRBV7-2	TRBJ1-5	CASSFMGDQPQHF
TRBV20-1	TRBJ1-5	CSARDSLRTPQHF
TRBV6-1	TRBJ1-2	CASTLSGTGSFFDTF
TRBV7-2	TRBJ1-3	CASSPLSGNTIYF
TRBV6-1	TRBJ2-3	CASGGQGGNTQYF
TRBV7-8	TRBJ1-6	CASSLEVNSPLHF
TRBV28	TRBJ2-2	CASSRFKGTGELFF
TRBV11-2	TRBJ2-5	CASSLSPPGGTQETQYF
TRBV20-1	TRBJ2-1	CSAAFAGGHNEQFF
TRBV5-1	TRBJ2-2	CASSTTGRTGELFF
TRBV12-3/TRBV12-4	TRBJ2-7	CASSLWRTGSAYEQYF
TRBV2	TRBJ2-5	CASSPPVMEGGQETQYF
TRBV12-3/TRBV12-4	TRBJ1-6	CASSLASNSPLHF
TRBV5-1	TRBJ2-7	CASSLSGGQTTYEQYF
TRBV20-1	TRBJ1-5	CSATRGDLVIQPQHF
TRBV5-6	TRBJ2-5	CASSFGSTGGRRETQYF
TRBV12-3/TRBV12-4	TRBJ2-5	CASSLGSTRGLETQYF